These 19 T cell receptor beta chains were all obtained from the same sample, sequenced in a study of a mutant IDH1 vaccine in newly diagnosed glioma. Profiling relied on immunoSEQ multiplex PCR, and the TCRdb table lists in-frame clones only, not all of them. The sample records around 41,000 clones, about 83% being singletons. These receptors have no identified antigens. Time point indicated: week 11, during vaccination. Vaccinated patients received 300 ug of mutant IDH1 20-mer peptide per dose, with topical imiquimod. The starting material was PBMCs, obtained from a glioma patient whose treatment included an IDH1 peptide vaccine. All receptors come from a man aged 35 to 55 with glioma.

This sequence joins TRBV21-1 and TRBJ2-2; the table's D call TRBD2 went unverified against the DNA. TRBV21-1 represents a pseudogene. CDR3 length equals 19 residues. CDR3 residues: CASSSRGLAGPGNTGELFF. For the CDR3, the DNA is TGTGCCAGCAGCTCTCGAGGACTAGCGGGACCAGGGAACACCGGGGAGCTGTTTTTT.

The genes are TRBV9 and TRBJ2-3; 9 bases are shared with TRBD2. The CDR3 contains 16 residues. CDR1 SGDLS and CDR2 YYNGEE come from the germline V gene. V lost 4 bases to trimming and J lost 2 bases; unmatched junction nucleotides: 8. As DNA, the CDR3 is TGTGCCAGCAGCCCCCGCGCTAGCGGGACCACAGATACGCAGTATTTT. Translating gives CASSPRASGTTDTQYF.

The chain is built from TRBV6-1 and TRBJ1-3; D uncertain. Germline lookup yields CDR1 MNHNS and CDR2 SASEGT. Trimming left V 6 bases short and J 0 bases short, with 3 bases between. This CDR3 has 12 residues. DNA of the CDR3: TGTGCCAGCAGCGTCTCTGGAAACACCATATATTTT. This sequence encodes CASSVSGNTIYF.

The J gene is TRBJ1-5, the V gene TRBV7-2; D unclear. V was cut by 5 bases and J by 6 bases, with 14 bases left in between. In germline, CDR1 is SGHTA, CDR2 FQGNSA. This CDR3 is 14 amino acids long. The CDR3 loop is CASSVEIGRQPQHF. The CDR3 region has the DNA TGTGCCAGCAGCGTTGAGATAGGGCGTCAGCCCCAGCATTTT.

This clone came up once. The CDR3 loop reads CASSNTGGPTSLYGYTF. DNA of the CDR3: TGTGCCAGCAGTAATACAGGGGGACCGACCAGCCTCTATGGCTACACCTTC. This chain joins TRBV4-2 and TRBJ1-2, with TRBD1 matching over 8 bases. The CDR3 loop spans 17 amino acids. CDR1 and CDR2 (germline): LGHNA, YNFKEQ. J gave up 4 bases and V 6 bases, and 16 bases lay outside the gene matches.

The chain combines TRBV5-1 with TRBJ2-7; 11 bases line up with TRBD1. Trimming cost V 0 bases and J 6 bases; bases outside gene matches: 5. Germline values: CDR1 SGHRS, CDR2 YFSETQ. This CDR3 comprises 15 residues. CDR3 sequence (DNA): TGCGCCAGCAGCTTGGCCGGACAGGGGGCGGGCGAGCAGTACTTC. Encoded protein: CASSLAGQGAGEQYF.

V is TRBV5-1 and J is TRBJ2-7; D is unclear. From germline, CDR1 is SGHRS and CDR2 YFSETQ. V dropped 0 bases and J dropped 5 bases, with 15 bases sitting between them. The CDR3 covers 15 residues. As DNA, the CDR3 is TGCGCCAGCAGCTTGGCTGCAGGTAGGTTCCACGAGCAGTACTTC. As protein: CASSLAAGRFHEQYF.

The chain joins TRBV27 to TRBJ1-2; D possibly corresponds to TRBD1 (5 bases). The V end lost 3 bases, the J end lost 4 bases, and 21 bases lay between the germline ends. CDR1 MNHEY and CDR2 SMNVEV come from the germline V gene (reference sequence). The CDR3 runs 17 residues. The CDR3 region is CASSFTPGAGARYGYTF. Here the CDR3 DNA reads TGTGCCAGCAGTTTCACACCAGGTGCCGGGGCTCGCTATGGCTACACCTTC.

This sequence joins TRBV25-1 and TRBJ2-7; 8 bases are shared with TRBD1. CDR1 is MGHDK, CDR2 SYGVNS, per germline. After removal of 4 bases from V and 9 bases from J, the junction contained 8 bases not matched to a gene. There are 13 residues in the CDR3. Here the CDR3 DNA reads TGTGCCAGCAGTGGAGGGACAGGTCGTTCGCAGTACTTC. This gives the protein CASSGGTGRSQYF.

This chain uses TRBV27 with TRBJ1-2; D is undetermined. The germline V gene encodes CDR1 MNHEY and CDR2 SMNVEV (reference sequence). Between the trimmed V and J ends, which lost 10 bases and 2 bases, there was a span of 8 bases. The CDR3 length is 11 residues. The CDR3 sequence: CATRTNYGYTF. The CDR3 DNA reads as TGTGCCACCAGAACGAACTATGGCTACACCTTC.

This clone was recorded only once. The J gene is TRBJ2-7, the V gene TRBV4-1; no firm D call. The V end lost 3 bases, the J end lost 3 bases, and 12 bases lay between the germline ends. Germline assignment: CDR1 MGHRA and CDR2 YSYEKL. The CDR3 spans 14 residues. CDR3 DNA: TGCGCCAGCAGCCAGACCGTTAGGTTCTACGAGCAGTACTTC. Amino acids: CASSQTVRFYEQYF.

A single count supports this clone. This rearrangement joins TRBV25-1 to TRBJ2-7; D uncertain. V lost 6 bases and J lost 2, with 8 bases in between. The CDR3 covers 12 residues. Germline V CDR1 and CDR2: MGHDK, SYGVNS. The CDR3 here is CASSNSPYEQYF. The CDR3 region has the DNA TGTGCCAGCAGCAATAGCCCCTACGAGCAGTACTTC.

This sequence joins TRBV7-2 and TRBJ1-4, with TRBD1 matching over 7 bases. CDR3 length: 15 residues. Germline CDR1 reads SGHTA; CDR2 reads FQGNSA. The J segment lost 8 bases and the V segment lost 1 base, leaving 7 bases of the junction unmatched. The CDR3 nucleotides are TGTGCCAGCAGCTTAGGACAGGGTCGTGGAGAAAAACTGTTTTTT. This encodes CASSLGQGRGEKLFF.

The chain is built from TRBV12-5 and TRBJ2-5, with no clear D. Trimming took off 1 base at V and 1 base at J, with 7 bases between the two ends. CDR1 LGHNT and CDR2 FRNRAP come from the germline V gene. This CDR3 region has 14 residues. Here the CDR3 reads CASGLGRIQETQYF. DNA for the CDR3: TGTGCTAGTGGTTTGGGTCGGATCCAAGAGACCCAGTACTTC.

The chain has TRBV14 and TRBJ1-5, with D maybe TRBD1 (5 bases). Germline V CDR1 and CDR2: SGHDN, FVKESK. The ends were cut back, 1 base at V and 3 bases at J, with 25 bases in the middle. This CDR3 is built from 20 residues. CDR3 region: CASSQGGCRDPPKLNQPQHF. The CDR3 region has the DNA TGTGCCAGCAGCCAAGGAGGGTGTAGGGACCCGCCTAAACTCAATCAGCCCCAGCATTTT. Filled out from reference TRBV14 and TRBJ1-5, the complete variable domain reads EAGVTQFPSHSVIEKGQTVTLRCDPISGHDNLYWYRRVMGKEIKFLLHFVKESKQDESGMPNNRFLAERTGGTYSTLKVQPAELEDSGVYFCASSQGGCRDPPKLNQPQHFGDGTRLSIL.

Only one count was recorded for this clone. The rearrangement joins TRBV6-1 to TRBJ1-2; the D is unclear. The CDR3 contains 13 residues. V shed 1 base and J shed 2 bases, with 5 bases lying between them. Germline CDR1 is MNHNS and CDR2 is SASEGT. The CDR3 region has the DNA TGTGCCAGCAGTGAAGGGGCCAACTATGGCTACACCTTC. Protein: CASSEGANYGYTF.

The DNA for the CDR3 is TGTGCCAGCACTTCCCTGGGACTAGCGACAGATACGCAGTATTTT. This translates into CASTSLGLATDTQYF. The chain combines TRBV27 with TRBJ2-3; the match to TRBD2 covers 10 bases. Germline CDR1 is MNHEY and CDR2 is SMNVEV (reference sequence). This CDR3 is 15 amino acids long. V lost 7 bases and J lost 3; bases outside the gene matches: 7.

V and J are TRBV7-9 and TRBJ2-7; possible D gene TRBD2, 6 bases. Germline CDR1 and CDR2: SEHNR and FQNEAQ (reference sequence). There are 16 residues in the CDR3. V lost 1 base to trimming and J lost 4 bases, with 17 bases between them. The CDR3 DNA sequence: TGTGCCAGCAGCTTAGTAGGTAGCGGAGCCTGGTACGAGCAGTACTTC. Its protein product is CASSLVGSGAWYEQYF.

The rearrangement uses TRBV5-4 and TRBJ2-7; 8 bases line up with TRBD1. CDR1 and CDR2 (germline): SGHNT, YYREEE (reference sequence). The CDR3 runs to 15 residues. V gave up 0 bases and J gave up 6 bases; unmatched junction bases: 8. As DNA, the CDR3 is TGTGCCAGCAGCTTGGGAGGACAGGGCCGGAGCGAGCAGTACTTC. The encoded protein is CASSLGGQGRSEQYF. Full variable domain (remainder filled in from reference TRBV5-4 and TRBJ2-7): ETGVTQSPTHLIKTRGQQVTLRCSSQSGHNTVSWYQQALGQGPQFIFQYYREEENGRGNFPPRFSGLQFPNYSSELNVNALELDDSALYLCASSLGGQGRSEQYFGPGTRLTVT.